One and the same sample provided the 15 T cell receptor beta chains below, sequenced in a study of beta chain features in type 1 diabetes. Sequenced material consisted of expressed TCRB transcripts (all of the isolated RNA was reverse transcribed). Clones were sequenced by immunoSEQ multiplex PCR, and TCRdb holds only the in-frame ones, with some missing. Found here are 300,000 to 350,000 clones, less than 20% of them singletons; the top ten hold approximately 0.043%. The sequencing sample was made of naive CD4+ T cells from blood. These receptors came from a woman between 18 and 29 years old in good health.

This clone was seen a few times. This sequence joins TRBV18 and TRBJ1-2, with D unresolved. V was shortened by 1 base and J by 2 bases, with 5 bases between the two germline ends. Germline CDR1 KGHSH, CDR2 LQKENI. The CDR3 runs 13 residues. CDR3: CASSPLRNYGYTF. The CDR3 bases are TGTGCCAGCTCACCACTCCGGAACTATGGCTACACCTTC.

This clone showed up just a few times. The same CDR3 can be traced to other DNA sequences in this sample. The chain couples TRBV4-1 to TRBJ1-4; TRBD1 is a possible D gene (5 bases). V lost 1 base and J 8 bases, leaving 8 bases between the germline ends. This CDR3 contains 13 residues. Germline loops: CDR1 MGHRA, CDR2 YSYEKL. CDR3 in amino acids: CASSQVRGEKLFF. Here the CDR3 DNA reads TGCGCCAGCAGCCAAGTTAGGGGAGAAAAACTGTTTTTT.

This clone was counted only a few times. The CDR3 spells CASSLIFRLSYNEQFF. The CDR3 nucleotides are TGCGCCAGCAGCTTGATTTTTAGACTCTCCTACAATGAGCAGTTCTTC. This rearrangement joins TRBV5-1 to TRBJ2-1, with no clear D. Per germline, CDR1 SGHRS and CDR2 YFSETQ. V lost 1 base to trimming and J lost 0 bases, with 11 bases between them. The CDR3 extends over 16 amino acids.

J is TRBJ1-1 and V is TRBV30; D ambiguous. Germline CDR1 reads GTSNPN; CDR2 reads SVGIG (reference sequence). This CDR3 region has 12 residues. The V end was cut by 2 bases, the J end by 4 bases, with 8 bases between. The DNA for the CDR3 is TGTGCCTGGAGTCTAGGGAGCACTGAAGCTTTCTTT. Translating it yields CAWSLGSTEAFF.

CDR3 sequence: CASSLSPGNQPQHF. In DNA form, the CDR3 reads TGTGCCAGCAGCTTATCACCGGGGAATCAGCCCCAGCATTTT. This chain joins TRBV5-4 and TRBJ1-5; no clear D gene. V shed 2 bases and J shed 4 bases, with 10 bases lying between them. Germline V CDR1 and CDR2: SGHNT, YYREEE (reference sequence). The CDR3 contains 14 residues.

The rearrangement joins TRBV19 to TRBJ1-1; D may be TRBD1 (6 bases). Trimming stripped 4 bases from V and 4 bases from J, with 13 bases between. Germline values: CDR1 LNHDA, CDR2 SQIVND (reference sequence). This CDR3 is built from 14 residues. The CDR3 DNA reads as TGTGCCAGTAGTACTCAGGGGAAGGGCACTGAAGCTTTCTTT. Translating gives CASSTQGKGTEAFF. The whole variable domain, filled in from reference TRBV19 and TRBJ1-1, reads DGGITQSPKYLFRKEGQNVTLSCEQNLNHDAMYWYRQDPGQGLRLIYYSQIVNDFQKGDIAEGYSVSREKKESFPLTVTSAQKNPTAFYLCASSTQGKGTEAFFGQGTRLTVV.

This chain uses TRBV7-8 with TRBJ1-2; a weak D match, TRBD1 (6 bases). V was shortened by 5 bases and J by 3 bases, with 13 bases between the two germline ends. CDR1 is SGHVS, CDR2 FQNEAQ, per germline. The CDR3 consists of 14 residues. The DNA of the CDR3 is TGTGCCAGCAGCCTCAGGGAGGGGGACTATGGCTACACCTTC. Translation gives CASSLREGDYGYTF.

This chain connects TRBV6-1 to TRBJ2-5; TRBD1 agrees at 9 bases. V shed 10 bases and J 1 base; nucleotides not matched to a gene: 7. The CDR3 is 14 amino acids. The germline gives CDR1 MNHNS, CDR2 SASEGT. In DNA, the CDR3 is TGTGCCACGACCGGGACAGGGCGCCAAGAGACCCAGTACTTC. Residues: CATTGTGRQETQYF.

V is TRBV18 and J is TRBJ1-2; TRBD1 might be the D (6 bases). Trimming left V 4 bases short and J 1 base short, with 7 bases between. This CDR3 contains 13 residues. In germline, CDR1 is KGHSH, CDR2 LQKENI. CDR3 in amino acids: CASSQQGNYGYTF. The DNA for the CDR3 is TGTGCCAGCTCACAACAGGGTAACTATGGCTACACCTTC.

The CDR3 nucleotides are TGTGCCAGTAGAATGGGACAGACCAGCACAGATACGCAGTATTTT. Residues: CASRMGQTSTDTQYF. This sequence joins TRBV19 and TRBJ2-3; 7 nucleotides match TRBD1. The CDR3 loop spans 15 amino acids. The germline gives CDR1 LNHDA, CDR2 SQIVND (reference sequence). The V and J ends lost 6 bases and 0 bases, in that order; junction bases with no gene match: 6.

The rearrangement links TRBV5-1 to TRBJ2-3, with 9 bases aligning to TRBD2. The J segment lost 6 bases and the V segment lost 0 bases, leaving 20 bases of the junction unmatched. The CDR3 runs to 20 residues. Germline V gene data show CDR1 as SGHRS and CDR2 as YFSETQ. CDR3 region: CASSLAGSGGRAMRVDTQYF. CDR3 nucleotide sequence: TGCGCCAGCAGCTTGGCCGGTTCTGGCGGGAGGGCCATGCGTGTTGATACGCAGTATTTT. The full variable domain, rest sourced from reference TRBV5-1 and TRBJ2-3, is KAGVTQTPRYLIKTRGQQVTLSCSPISGHRSVSWYQQTPGQGLQFLFEYFSETQRNKGNFPGRFSGRQFSNSRSEMNVSTLELGDSALYLCASSLAGSGGRAMRVDTQYFGPGTRLTVL.

This clone was found a few times. This chain connects TRBV18 to TRBJ2-5, with D perhaps TRBD1 (5 bases). This CDR3 has 13 residues. Germline values: CDR1 KGHSH, CDR2 LQKENI. The ends were cut back, 2 bases at V and 5 bases at J, with 9 bases in the middle. CDR3 bases: TGTGCCAGCTCACCAGCGCCAGGGGAGACCCAGTACTTC. Residues: CASSPAPGETQYF.

The chain employs TRBV4-2 and TRBJ2-5, with TRBD1 as a possible D gene (7 bases). Germline CDR1 and CDR2: LGHNA and YNFKEQ. V was shortened by 2 bases and J by 4 bases, with 11 bases between the two germline ends. The CDR3 sequence is 14 residues long. The chain's CDR3 is CASSQRQGGETQYF. The CDR3 region has the DNA TGTGCCAGCAGCCAACGACAGGGAGGAGAGACCCAGTACTTC.

A few counts support this clone. The genes are TRBV6-1 and TRBJ1-1; 7 bases fit TRBD1. V lost 11 bases, J lost 1 base, and 4 bases stayed unmatched. Per germline, CDR1 MNHNS and CDR2 SASEGT. The CDR3 has 12 residues. The CDR3 DNA reads TGTGCCTCTCGGACAGGGAACACTGAAGCTTTCTTT. This translates into CASRTGNTEAFF.

The V call is TRBV7-9, the J call TRBJ1-1; D ambiguous. The CDR3 loop spans 15 amino acids. V gave up 7 bases and J gave up 0 bases, with 15 bases separating them. CDR1 is SEHNR, CDR2 FQNEAQ, per germline (reference sequence). The CDR3 bases are TGTGCCAGCACCCAGGTCGAAAGAATGAACACTGAAGCTTTCTTT. Translating it yields CASTQVERMNTEAFF.